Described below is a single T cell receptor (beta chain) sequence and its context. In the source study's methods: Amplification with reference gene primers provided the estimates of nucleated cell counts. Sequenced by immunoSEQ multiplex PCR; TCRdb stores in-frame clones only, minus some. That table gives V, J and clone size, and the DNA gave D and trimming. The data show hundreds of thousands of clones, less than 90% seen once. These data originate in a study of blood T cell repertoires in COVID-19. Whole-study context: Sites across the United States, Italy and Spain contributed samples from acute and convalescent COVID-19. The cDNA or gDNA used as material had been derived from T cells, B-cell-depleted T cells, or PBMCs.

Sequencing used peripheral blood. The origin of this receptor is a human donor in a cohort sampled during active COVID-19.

CDR3 coding DNA: TGCGCCAGCAGTCAACCCTCACCTGAAGAGAGCAATCAGCCCCAGCATTTT. Residues: CASSQPSPEESNQPQHF. The rearrangement joins TRBV23-1 to TRBJ1-5; D gene ambiguous. TRBV23-1 is recorded as an ORF, its role being uncertain. Trimming shortened V by 2 bases and J by 1 base, and 15 bases separated the two germline ends. The CDR3 loop spans 17 amino acids.